The source of this T cell receptor beta chain is a study of blood T cells in healthy people across ages. Study-wide context: There was about one barcoded beta molecule captured by template switching per two T cells. Overall study findings and caveats: Donor CMV infection status was unknown, possibly confounding age-related changes in expanded clonotypes.

The CDR3 is 14 residues long. Germline V lookup: CDR1 SGHRS, CDR2 YFSETQ. V lost 5 bases and J 3 bases, leaving 11 bases between the germline ends. Every sample gave at least 6 micrograms of total RNA when it was extracted. A J-beta primer mix and a sample-barcoded 5' primer were used in a second PCR of about 6 to 12 cycles. TCRdb re-analysed the 5' RACE reads in MiXCR, keeping a single row per CDR3 protein. This sample yields about 1.1 million distinct CDR3 sequences, of which roughly two fifths are seen a single time; approximately 14% belongs to the top ten. This clonotype was observed a handful of times. Its antigen is undetermined.

Sequenced material: blood. This receptor was taken from a man younger than 35 in good health. V is TRBV5-1 and J is TRBJ2-2; possibly TRBD1 or TRBD2 for D (5 bases each). The CDR3 DNA reads as TGCGCCAGCAGTTCGGGACCGGACACCGGGGAGCTGTTTTTT. Translated, it gives CASSSGPDTGELFF.